A selection of T cell receptor beta chains follows, all from one sample in a study of blood T cell repertoires in COVID-19. This table comes from immunoSEQ multiplex PCR, and its TCRdb copy is limited to in-frame clones, with some not included. The sample lists some 200,000 clones, 88% occurring once. Material for sequencing was PBMCs or T cells enriched from blood (not recorded which). These receptors were obtained from a woman aged 25 to 39 who had recovered from COVID-19. Both conserved end residues are part of each CDR3. The D gene is left open where the match is weak. Part of the rows lack a size; the others show once, few, many or a class for expanded clones.

CDR3 | DNA | size | J | V | D
CASSESLATNEKLFF | TGTGCCAGCAGTGAATCTTTAGCAACTAATGAAAAACTGTTTTTT | once | TRBJ1-4 | TRBV2 | NA
CASSLEGRVTIDTIYF | TGTGCCAGCAGCTTAGAAGGTCGGGTAACTATTGACACCATATATTTT | NA | TRBJ1-3 | TRBV11-2 | NA
CASSRDRGYEKLFF | TGTGCCAGCAGTAGAGACAGGGGTTACGAAAAACTGTTTTTT | NA | TRBJ1-4 | TRBV2 | TRBD1
CASSLTGNAGTEAFF | TGCGCCAGCAGCCTGACAGGGAATGCGGGCACTGAAGCTTTCTTT | once | TRBJ1-1 | TRBV5-1 | TRBD1
CASSFSVSYEQYF | TGTGCCAGCAGCTTCTCAGTCTCCTACGAGCAGTACTTC | NA | TRBJ2-7 | TRBV11-3 | NA
CSVVAGTGENIQYF | TGCAGCGTTGTCGCCGGGACAGGGGAAAACATTCAGTACTTC | NA | TRBJ2-4 | TRBV29-1 | TRBD1
CASGPLGGGRGTDTQYF | TGTGCCAGCGGCCCATTGGGCGGGGGGCGTGGCACAGATACGCAGTATTTT | NA | TRBJ2-3 | TRBV6-2/TRBV6-3 | TRBD2
CASSYEDRGYSPLHF | TGTGCCAGCAGTTACGAAGACAGGGGGTATTCACCCCTCCACTTT | NA | TRBJ1-6 | TRBV6-6 | TRBD1
CASSQLIDRAGGGYTF | TGCGCCAGCAGCCAATTAATTGACAGGGCCGGGGGAGGCTACACCTTC | NA | TRBJ1-2 | TRBV4-1 | TRBD1
CASSRQRGSNTEAFF | TGTGCCAGTTCAAGACAGAGAGGTTCGAACACTGAAGCTTTCTTT | once | TRBJ1-1 | TRBV18 | NA
CASSWSGELFF | TGTGCCAGCAGCTGGAGCGGGGAGCTGTTTTTT | once | TRBJ2-2 | TRBV5-8 | NA
CASSIATSQETQYF | TGTGCCAGTAGTATAGCCACATCTCAAGAGACCCAGTACTTC | NA | TRBJ2-5 | TRBV19 | NA
CASSPGGRVAYNEQFF | TGTGCCAGCAGCCCTGGAGGCCGGGTGGCCTACAATGAGCAGTTCTTC | NA | TRBJ2-1 | TRBV5-8 | NA
CASSLLDGRQPQHF | TGTGCCAGCAGTTTACTCGATGGCAGACAACCCCAGCATTTT | NA | TRBJ1-5 | TRBV27 | NA
CASSWGGDTQYF | TGTGCCAGCAGCTGGGGGGGGGATACGCAGTATTTT | once | TRBJ2-3 | TRBV7-2 | TRBD2
CASSQESGEERGYTF | TGCGCCAGCAGCCAAGAGTCCGGGGAGGAGAGGGGCTACACCTTC | NA | TRBJ1-2 | TRBV4-1 | NA
CATSSPGLDSTDTQYF | TGTGCCACCAGCAGTCCGGGACTGGATAGCACAGATACGCAGTATTTT | NA | TRBJ2-3 | TRBV15 | NA
CSVDGVVNYGYTF | TGCAGCGTTGACGGGGTGGTTAACTATGGCTACACCTTC | once | TRBJ1-2 | TRBV29-1 | NA
CASLQGVNQPQHF | TGTGCCAGCCTACAGGGAGTTAATCAGCCCCAGCATTTT | once | TRBJ1-5 | TRBV2 | NA
CASSGSNSLADTQYF | TGTGCCAGCAGCGGATCAAACTCACTAGCAGATACGCAGTATTTT | NA | TRBJ2-3 | TRBV5-5 | NA
CASKAGRDTEAFF | TGTGCCAGCAAGGCAGGGAGGGACACTGAAGCTTTCTTT | few | TRBJ1-1 | TRBV7-8 | NA
CASSHAPDIGYEQYF | TGTGCCAGCAGCCACGCTCCGGACATAGGCTACGAGCAGTACTTC | NA | TRBJ2-7 | TRBV3-1/TRBV3-2 | NA
CASSQGHYNGYTF | TGCGCCAGCAGTCAGGGACACTATAATGGCTACACCTTC | NA | TRBJ1-2 | TRBV23-1 | NA
CASSREVEETQYF | TGTGCCAGCTCACGTGAGGTTGAAGAGACCCAGTACTTC | NA | TRBJ2-5 | TRBV18 | NA
CASSLLRGTEAFF | TGTGCCAGCAGTTTGTTAAGAGGCACTGAAGCTTTCTTT | NA | TRBJ1-1 | TRBV12-3/TRBV12-4 | NA